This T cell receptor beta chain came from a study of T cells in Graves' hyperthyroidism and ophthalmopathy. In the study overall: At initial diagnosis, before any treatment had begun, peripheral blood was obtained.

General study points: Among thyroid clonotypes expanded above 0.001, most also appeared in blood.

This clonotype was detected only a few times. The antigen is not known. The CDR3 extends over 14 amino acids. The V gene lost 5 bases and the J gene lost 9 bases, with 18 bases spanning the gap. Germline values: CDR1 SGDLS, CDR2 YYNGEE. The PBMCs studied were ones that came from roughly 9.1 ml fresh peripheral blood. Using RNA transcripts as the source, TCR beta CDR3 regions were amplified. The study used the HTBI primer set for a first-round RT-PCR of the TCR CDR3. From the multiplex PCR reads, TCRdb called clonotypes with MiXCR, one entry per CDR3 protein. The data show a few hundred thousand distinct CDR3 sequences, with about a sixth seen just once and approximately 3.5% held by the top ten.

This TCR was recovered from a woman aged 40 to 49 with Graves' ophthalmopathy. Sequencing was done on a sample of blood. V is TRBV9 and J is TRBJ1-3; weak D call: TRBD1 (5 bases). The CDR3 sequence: CASSQDLIGATIYF. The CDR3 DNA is TGTGCCAGCAGTCAGGACCTCATTGGGGCCACCATATATTTT.